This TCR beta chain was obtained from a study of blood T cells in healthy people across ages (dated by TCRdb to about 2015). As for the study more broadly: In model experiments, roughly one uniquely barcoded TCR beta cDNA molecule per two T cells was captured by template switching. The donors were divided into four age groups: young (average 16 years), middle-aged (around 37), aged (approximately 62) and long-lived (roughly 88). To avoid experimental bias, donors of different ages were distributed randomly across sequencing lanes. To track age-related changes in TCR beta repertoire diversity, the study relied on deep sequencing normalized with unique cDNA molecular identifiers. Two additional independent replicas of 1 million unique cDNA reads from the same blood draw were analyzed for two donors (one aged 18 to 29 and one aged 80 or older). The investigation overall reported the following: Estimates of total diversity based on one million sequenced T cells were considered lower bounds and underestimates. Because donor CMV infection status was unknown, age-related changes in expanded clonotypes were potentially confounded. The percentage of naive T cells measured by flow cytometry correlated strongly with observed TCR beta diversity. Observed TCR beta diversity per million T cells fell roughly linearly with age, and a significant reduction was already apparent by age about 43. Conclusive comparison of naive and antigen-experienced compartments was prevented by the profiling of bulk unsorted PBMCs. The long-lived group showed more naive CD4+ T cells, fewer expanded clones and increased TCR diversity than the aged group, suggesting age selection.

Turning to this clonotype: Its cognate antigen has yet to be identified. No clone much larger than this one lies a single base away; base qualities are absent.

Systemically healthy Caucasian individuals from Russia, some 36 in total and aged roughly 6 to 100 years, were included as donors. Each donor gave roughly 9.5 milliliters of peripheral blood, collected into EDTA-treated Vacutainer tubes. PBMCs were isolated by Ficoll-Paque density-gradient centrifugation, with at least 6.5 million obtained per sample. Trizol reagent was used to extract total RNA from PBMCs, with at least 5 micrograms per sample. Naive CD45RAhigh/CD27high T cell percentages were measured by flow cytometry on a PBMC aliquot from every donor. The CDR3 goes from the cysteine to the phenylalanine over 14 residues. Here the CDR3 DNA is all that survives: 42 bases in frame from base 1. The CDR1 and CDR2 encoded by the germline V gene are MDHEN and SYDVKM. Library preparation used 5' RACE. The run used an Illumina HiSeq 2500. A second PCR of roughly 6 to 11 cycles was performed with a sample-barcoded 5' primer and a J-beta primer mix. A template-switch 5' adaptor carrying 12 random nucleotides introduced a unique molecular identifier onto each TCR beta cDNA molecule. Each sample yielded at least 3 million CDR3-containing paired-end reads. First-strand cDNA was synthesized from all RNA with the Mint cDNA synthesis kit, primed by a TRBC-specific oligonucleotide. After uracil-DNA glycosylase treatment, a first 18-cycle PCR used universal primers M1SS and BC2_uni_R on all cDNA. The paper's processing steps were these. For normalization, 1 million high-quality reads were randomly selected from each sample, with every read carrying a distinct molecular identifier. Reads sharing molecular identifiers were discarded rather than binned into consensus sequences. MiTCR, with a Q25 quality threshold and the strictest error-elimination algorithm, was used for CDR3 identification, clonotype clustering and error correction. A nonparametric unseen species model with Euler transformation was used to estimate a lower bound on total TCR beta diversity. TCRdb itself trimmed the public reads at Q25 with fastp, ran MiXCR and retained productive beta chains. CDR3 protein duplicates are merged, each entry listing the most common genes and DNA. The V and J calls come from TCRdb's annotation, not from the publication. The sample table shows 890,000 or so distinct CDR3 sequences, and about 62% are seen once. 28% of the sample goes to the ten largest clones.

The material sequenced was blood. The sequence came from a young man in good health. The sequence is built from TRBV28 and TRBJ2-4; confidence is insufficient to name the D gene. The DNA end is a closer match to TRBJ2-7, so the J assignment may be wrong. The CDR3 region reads CASSFVAISYEQYF. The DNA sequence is TGTGCCAGCAGTTTTGTGGCTATTTCCTACGAGCAGTACTTC.